This TCR beta chain was sequenced in a study of PD-L1 blockade in urothelial cancer (dated by TCRdb to about 2017). A note on the overall study: Every patient began therapy in the mid-2010s and was given atezolizumab 1,200 mg intravenously every 3 weeks. About nine tenths of the roughly 29 patients were identified as males with urothelial cancer of bladder origin, and a prior smoking history was reported by 18 of 29 patients. Patients had an ECOG performance status of 0 or 1 and had received between 0 and 3 prior chemotherapy regimens. Blood samples were analyzed at two time points: 3 weeks after treatment start (second dose) and 6 weeks after treatment start. Blood samples yielded a median of around 140,000 T cells and tens of thousands of unique TCRs, with median clonality about 0.08. The study, an exploratory multi-omic analysis, examined somatic, immune and clinical correlates of response to PD-L1 blockade with atezolizumab in urothelial cancer. TCR sequencing covered pretreatment tumor samples and matched, serially collected peripheral blood taken before and after atezolizumab treatment. Durable clinical benefit meant progression-free survival longer than 6 months, and TCR features were also tested against progression-free and overall survival. In the same patients, whole exome sequencing and RNA sequencing of pretreatment tumors were performed in addition to TCR sequencing. Durable clinical benefit was achieved by nine patients and was not achieved by 20 patients. Pretreatment blood TCR-seq was available for about 30 patients, at least one posttreatment blood collection was obtained for 25 or so patients, and tumor TCR-seq was available for 25 or so patients.

A note on this clone: The antigen this receptor binds is unknown. No clone much larger than this one lies a single base away; base qualities are absent.

General conclusions and limits of the study: Because the sample size was small (n ≈ 30) and many exploratory analyses were performed, the results are intended to be hypothesis-generating. Greater expansion of tumor-associated TCR clones in peripheral blood 3 weeks after the start of treatment was observed in patients with durable benefit (n ≈ 22, p = 0.022). Improved progression-free and overall survival was found to be associated with pretreatment peripheral blood TCR clonality below the median.

According to the study, the label for this sample's time point signals: peripheral blood 6 weeks after treatment start. The cohort comprised around 31 patients with locally advanced or metastatic urothelial carcinoma treated at Memorial Sloan Kettering on a trial protocol. Peripheral blood mononuclear cells were collected from each patient pretreatment and during treatment, giving between 1 and 8 total time points per patient. The Qiagen DNeasy Blood extraction kit was used to purify genomic DNA from total PBMCs and tumor samples. Collected pretreatment and during treatment, PBMCs were isolated and stored as previously described. The junction carries 12 bases between V and J, which are trimmed by 5 bases and 7 bases respectively. Taken from the germline V gene, the CDR1 and CDR2 loops are SGHRS and YFSETQ. The CDR3 has 12 amino acids, counting the end cysteine and phenylalanine. The read is trimmed to its CDR3 DNA, 36 bases read in frame from base 1.

Each PCR received spiked-in synthetic TCR analog templates so that absolute template abundance could be estimated from read counts. The immunoSEQ assay was used to amplify TCRbeta CDR3 regions from genomic DNA with bias-controlled V and J gene primers. Sequencing of rearranged TCRbeta segments was performed at approximately 20X coverage. On the authors' methods: Clustering was used to correct sequencing errors, and CDR3s were annotated against IMGT so that V, D and J genes could be assigned. Downstream analyses used only productive TCRbeta rearrangements, leaving out any out-of-frame or stop-codon sequences. To compute clonality, Shannon entropy was normalized by the log of the number of unique productive sequences and then subtracted from one. Fisher's exact test with Benjamini-Hochberg correction, at a threshold of adjusted p below 0.01, was used to find clones that differed between time points or between blood and tumor. TCRdb carries this immuneACCESS record with in-frame sequences only. Its versions omit some clonotypes, under half of them owing to an unresolved V gene in the studies checked, with the rest unexplained. V, J and clone size were drawn from that table, and D and trimming were deduced from the DNA. The sample table shows roughly 45,000 clones, and roughly 80% are seen once. The ten top clones hold 8.8% of the sample.

The specimen was PBMCs, collected around atezolizumab (anti-PD-L1) treatment. This chain joins TRBV5-1 to TRBJ1-1, and perhaps TRBD1 as D gene, on 6 matching bases. The origin of this receptor is a man aged 65 to 85 with urothelial cancer. The DNA sequence reads TGCGCCAGCAGTTCTCTAGGGGGTGAAGCTTTCTTT. Its amino acids are CASSSLGGEAFF.